This is a list of T cell receptor beta chains from one sample in a study of identical twins. TCRdb fed the 5' RACE reads into MiXCR, producing one record per CDR3 protein. The sample contains some 330,000 distinct CDR3 sequences, roughly 9% of which appear only once. The sample comprised naive T cells sorted from blood. All receptors come from a woman between 50 and 59 years old in good health. Both conserved end residues are part of each CDR3. Each record gives: J gene, clone size, V gene, D gene, CDR3 protein, CDR3 DNA. D genes are given only for firm matches. Part of the rows lack a size; the others show once, few, many or a class for expanded clones.

TRBJ1-1,many,TRBV9,TRBD1,CASSVGDRGADEAFF,TGTGCCAGCAGCGTAGGGGACAGGGGTGCGGATGAAGCTTTCTTT
TRBJ2-2,.,TRBV30,.,CAWERAGELFF,TGTGCCTGGGAAAGGGCCGGGGAGCTGTTTTTT
TRBJ2-7,.,TRBV29-1,.,CSVEDTQYYEQYF,TGCAGCGTTGAGGACACCCAGTACTACGAGCAGTACTTC
TRBJ1-2,few,TRBV7-9,.,CASTHGVNYGYTF,TGTGCCAGCACCCACGGGGTTAACTATGGCTACACCTTC
TRBJ1-4,few,TRBV18,.,CASSPQTGTNEKLFF,TGTGCCAGCTCACCACAGACGGGAACTAATGAAAAACTGTTTTTT
TRBJ2-5,.,TRBV20-1,.,CSAHFAVRETQYF,TGCAGTGCCCATTTCGCCGTCCGGGAGACCCAGTACTTC
TRBJ2-2,many,TRBV5-1,TRBD2,CASSLDGRRSGELFF,TGCGCCAGCAGCTTGGACGGGAGGAGGAGCGGGGAGCTGTTTTTT
TRBJ2-7,many,TRBV20-1,.,CSARLQGAYEQYF,TGCAGTGCTAGACTTCAAGGAGCCTACGAGCAGTACTTC
TRBJ2-2,.,TRBV7-2,.,CASRGPSRERKSTGELFF,TGTGCCAGCAGGGGACCCTCAAGGGAGCGAAAGAGCACCGGGGAGCTGTTTTTT
TRBJ1-2,.,TRBV6-4,.,CASSFPRCVYYGYTF,TGTGCCAGCAGTTTTCCTAGGTGTGTCTACTATGGCTACACCTTC
TRBJ2-2,many,TRBV7-9,TRBD2,CASSSGLVETGELFF,TGTGCCAGCAGCTCCGGACTAGTGGAAACCGGGGAGCTGTTTTTT
TRBJ2-1,few,TRBV4-1,TRBD2,CASSRTMTSGNEQFF,TGCGCCAGCAGCCGGACCATGACTAGCGGGAATGAGCAGTTCTTC